The clone carrying this T cell receptor (beta chain) rates as medium-sized (0.01 to 0.1%). Its antigen is unknown. The data belong to a study of T cells in Graves' hyperthyroidism and ophthalmopathy. Study results and caveats: The authors' 13 V-J model separated ophthalmopathy from stable hyperthyroidism.

The germline gives CDR1 SGHVS, CDR2 FQNEAQ. V lost 2 bases, J lost 3 bases, and 6 bases stayed unmatched. CDR3 length: 16 residues. TCR beta CDR3 sequences were amplified from RNA transcripts. The study used the HTBI primer set for a first-round RT-PCR of the TCR CDR3. TCRdb analysed the multiplex PCR reads with MiXCR anew, one entry per CDR3 protein. The data hold around 23,000 distinct CDR3 sequences, with 45% to 50% observed a single time. Sample: blood. This chain connects TRBV7-8 to TRBJ2-7; the match to TRBD2 covers 11 bases. The clonotype originates from a woman between 40 and 50 years old with Graves' hyperthyroidism that later progressed to Graves' ophthalmopathy. As DNA, the CDR3 is TGTGCCAGCAGCTTACGAACTAGCGGGAGTCTCTACGAGCAGTACTTC. Translating gives CASSLRTSGSLYEQYF.